This T cell receptor beta chain is drawn from a study of T-cell memory formation after mild COVID-19. Overall study: Clustering of TCRs was largely donor specific.

It was 5'RACE with constant-segment primers that produced the TCR alpha and TCR beta cDNA libraries, which carried sample barcodes and UMIs. TCRdb analysed the 5' RACE reads with MiXCR anew, one entry per CDR3 protein. The sample contains approximately 480,000 distinct CDR3 sequences, 15% to 20% of which appear only once. Trimming cost V 0 bases and J 5 bases; bases outside gene matches: 7. Germline CDR1 reads SGHRS; CDR2 reads YFSETQ. The CDR3 is made up of 16 amino acids. Study conclusions and caveats: There were some responding clones in pre-infection memory, which suggested that cross-reactive memory had joined. Most CD4+ clones that shrank were in CM and EM, while CD8+ ones turned up in EMRA.

A note on this clonotype: The antigen remains undetermined.

The receptor's source is an adult woman who had mild COVID-19 (a few samples of this study predate the infection). Cell type and time point are not known. V is TRBV5-1 and J is TRBJ2-1; TRBD1 matches 8 bases. Sequencing was performed on PBMCs or a T cell subset sorted from them (not recorded which). In DNA form, the CDR3 reads TGCGCCAGCAGCTTGGAGCCAGGGACAGGTAACAATGAGCAGTTCTTC. The encoded protein is CASSLEPGTGNNEQFF.